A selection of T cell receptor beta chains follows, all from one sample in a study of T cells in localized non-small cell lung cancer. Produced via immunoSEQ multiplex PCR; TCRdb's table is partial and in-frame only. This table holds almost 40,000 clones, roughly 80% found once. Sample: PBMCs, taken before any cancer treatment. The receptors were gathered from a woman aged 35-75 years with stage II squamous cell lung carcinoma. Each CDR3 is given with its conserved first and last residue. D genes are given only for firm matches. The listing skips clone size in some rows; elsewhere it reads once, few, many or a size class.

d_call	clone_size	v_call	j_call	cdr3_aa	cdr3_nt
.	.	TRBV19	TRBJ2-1	CASSIGAGFSYNEQFF	TGTGCCAGTAGTATAGGTGCGGGGTTCTCCTACAATGAGCAGTTCTTC
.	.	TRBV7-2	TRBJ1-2	CASSLALIAGYGYTF	TGTGCCAGCAGCCTCGCTCTCATTGCGGGTTATGGCTACACCTTC
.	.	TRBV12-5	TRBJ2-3	CASKGTSTTDTQYF	TGTGCTAGTAAGGGGACTTCCACCACAGATACGCAGTATTTT
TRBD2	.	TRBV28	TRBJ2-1	CASSVTSGYNEQFF	TGTGCCAGCAGTGTGACTAGCGGGTACAATGAGCAGTTCTTC
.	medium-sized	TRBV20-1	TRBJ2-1	CSMSYNEQFF	TGCAGTATGTCCTACAATGAGCAGTTCTTC
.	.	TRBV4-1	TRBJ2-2	CASSQERGRNVDTGELFF	TGCGCCAGCAGCCAAGAACGGGGCAGAAACGTTGACACCGGGGAGCTGTTTTTT
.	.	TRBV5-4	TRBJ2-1	CASSNALQRVQNNEQFF	TGTGCCAGCAGCAACGCCCTTCAGCGGGTTCAGAACAATGAGCAGTTCTTC
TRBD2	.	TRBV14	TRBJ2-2	CASSHLPGLAGTPPNTGELFF	TGTGCCAGCAGCCATTTGCCGGGACTAGCGGGAACCCCCCCGAACACCGGGGAGCTGTTTTTT
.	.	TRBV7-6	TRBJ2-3	CASSYREKPDTQYF	TGTGCCAGCAGCTACCGGGAGAAACCAGATACGCAGTATTTT
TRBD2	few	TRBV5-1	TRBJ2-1	CASRSVAGGLGEQFF	TGCGCCAGCAGATCGGTAGCGGGGGGGCTAGGTGAGCAGTTCTTC
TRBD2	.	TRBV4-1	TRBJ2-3	CASSQESGGLGTDTQYF	TGCGCCAGCAGCCAAGAAAGCGGGGGCCTGGGCACAGATACGCAGTATTTT
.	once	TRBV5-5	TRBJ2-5	CASSSDRMETQYF	TGTGCCAGCAGCTCCGACAGGATGGAGACCCAGTACTTC
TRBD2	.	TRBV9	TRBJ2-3	CASSVGLPGLGRGTDTQYF	TGTGCCAGCAGCGTAGGCCTACCGGGACTAGGGAGGGGCACGGATACGCAGTATTTT
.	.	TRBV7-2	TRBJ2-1	CASSLQGGLYNEQFF	TGTGCCAGCAGCCTGCAGGGGGGACTCTACAATGAGCAGTTCTTC
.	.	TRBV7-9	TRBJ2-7	CASSFPGSSYEQYF	TGTGCCAGCAGCTTCCCGGGGAGTTCCTACGAGCAGTACTTC
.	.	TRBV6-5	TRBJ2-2	CASSYWNSRAGELFF	TGTGCCAGCAGTTACTGGAACTCGAGGGCCGGGGAGCTGTTTTTT
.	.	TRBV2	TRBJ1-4	CASTGGGTNEKLFF	TGTGCCAGCACTGGGGGGGGAACGAATGAAAAACTGTTTTTT
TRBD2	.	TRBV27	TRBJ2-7	CASSLTSGSFYEQYF	TGTGCCAGCAGTTTGACTAGCGGGAGTTTCTACGAGCAGTACTTC
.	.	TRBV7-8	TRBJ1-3	CASSLPGSGNTIYF	TGTGCCAGCAGCTTACCGGGTAGCGGAAACACCATATATTTT
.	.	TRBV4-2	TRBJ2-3	CASSQDRLVGETDTQYF	TGTGCCAGCAGCCAAGACCGACTAGTCGGAGAGACAGATACGCAGTATTTT
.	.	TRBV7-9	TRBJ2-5	CASRLGGEETQYF	TGTGCCAGCAGGCTGGGCGGGGAAGAGACCCAGTACTTC
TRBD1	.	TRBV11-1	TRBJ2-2	CASSVLQGAGELFF	TGTGCCAGCAGCGTACTACAGGGGGCCGGGGAGCTGTTTTTT